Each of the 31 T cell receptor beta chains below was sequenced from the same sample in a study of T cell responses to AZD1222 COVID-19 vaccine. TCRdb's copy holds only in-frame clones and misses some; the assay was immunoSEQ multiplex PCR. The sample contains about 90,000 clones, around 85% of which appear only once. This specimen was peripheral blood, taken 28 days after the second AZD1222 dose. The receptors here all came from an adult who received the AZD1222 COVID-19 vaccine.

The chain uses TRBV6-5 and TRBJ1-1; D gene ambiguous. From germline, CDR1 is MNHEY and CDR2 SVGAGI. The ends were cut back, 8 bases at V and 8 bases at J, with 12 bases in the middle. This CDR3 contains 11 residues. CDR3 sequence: CASGPLGEAFF. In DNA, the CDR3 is TGTGCCAGCGGCCCTCTGGGAGAAGCTTTCTTT.

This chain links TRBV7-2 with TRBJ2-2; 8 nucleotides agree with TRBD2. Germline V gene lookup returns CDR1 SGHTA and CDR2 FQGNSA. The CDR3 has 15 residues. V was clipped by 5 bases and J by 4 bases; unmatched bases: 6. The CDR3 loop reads CASSPGLAGTGELFF. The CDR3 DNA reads TGTGCCAGCAGCCCTGGACTAGCAGGCACCGGGGAGCTGTTTTTT.

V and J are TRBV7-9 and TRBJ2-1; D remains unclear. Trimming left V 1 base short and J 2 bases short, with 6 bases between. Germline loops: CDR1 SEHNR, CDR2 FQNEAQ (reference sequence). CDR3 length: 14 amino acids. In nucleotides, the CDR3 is TGTGCCAGCAGCTTAGAGGGAACCTACAATGAGCAGTTCTTC. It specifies CASSLEGTYNEQFF.

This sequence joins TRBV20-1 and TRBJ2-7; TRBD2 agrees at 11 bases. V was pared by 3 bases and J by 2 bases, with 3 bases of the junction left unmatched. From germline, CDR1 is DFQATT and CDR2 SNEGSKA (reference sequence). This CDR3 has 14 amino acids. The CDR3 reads CSASGTSGTYEQYF. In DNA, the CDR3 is TGCAGTGCTAGTGGGACTAGCGGAACCTACGAGCAGTACTTC.

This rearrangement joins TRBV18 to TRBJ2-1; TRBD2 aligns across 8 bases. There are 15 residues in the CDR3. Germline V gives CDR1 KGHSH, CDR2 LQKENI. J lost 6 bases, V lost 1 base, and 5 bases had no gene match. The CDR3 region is CASSPRIRGGNEQFF. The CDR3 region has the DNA TGTGCCAGCTCACCACGCATCCGGGGGGGCAATGAGCAGTTCTTC.

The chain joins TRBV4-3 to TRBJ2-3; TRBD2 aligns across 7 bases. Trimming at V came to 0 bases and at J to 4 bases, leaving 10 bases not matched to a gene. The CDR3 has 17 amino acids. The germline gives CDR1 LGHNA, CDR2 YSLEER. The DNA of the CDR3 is TGCGCCAGCAGCCAAGATCCAAGTAGTGGGAGGGCAGATACGCAGTATTTT. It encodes CASSQDPSSGRADTQYF.

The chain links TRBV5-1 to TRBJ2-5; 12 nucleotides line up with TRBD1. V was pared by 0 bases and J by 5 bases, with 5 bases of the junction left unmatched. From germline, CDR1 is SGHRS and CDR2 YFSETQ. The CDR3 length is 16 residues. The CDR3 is CASSLEGQGAWETQYF. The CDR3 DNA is TGCGCCAGCAGCTTGGAGGGACAGGGGGCATGGGAGACCCAGTACTTC.

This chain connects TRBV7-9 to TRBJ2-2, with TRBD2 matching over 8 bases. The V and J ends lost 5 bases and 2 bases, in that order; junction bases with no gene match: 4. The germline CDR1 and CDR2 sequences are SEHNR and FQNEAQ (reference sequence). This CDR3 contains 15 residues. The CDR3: CASSRTSRNTGELFF. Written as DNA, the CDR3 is TGTGCCAGCAGCCGGACTAGCCGCAACACCGGGGAGCTGTTTTTT.

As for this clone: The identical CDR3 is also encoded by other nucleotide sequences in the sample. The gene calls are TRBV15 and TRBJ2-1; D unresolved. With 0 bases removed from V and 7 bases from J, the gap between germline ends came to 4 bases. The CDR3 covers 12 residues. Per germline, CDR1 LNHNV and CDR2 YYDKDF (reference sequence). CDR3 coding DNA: TGTGCCACCAGCAGAGACCGGAATGAGCAGTTCTTC. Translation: CATSRDRNEQFF.

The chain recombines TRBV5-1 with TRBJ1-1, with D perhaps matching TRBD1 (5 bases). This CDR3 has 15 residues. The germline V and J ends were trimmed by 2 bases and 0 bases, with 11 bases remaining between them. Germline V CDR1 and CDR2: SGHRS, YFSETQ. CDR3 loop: CASSLNGGMNTEAFF. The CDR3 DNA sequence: TGCGCCAGCAGCTTAAATGGGGGGATGAACACTGAAGCTTTCTTT.

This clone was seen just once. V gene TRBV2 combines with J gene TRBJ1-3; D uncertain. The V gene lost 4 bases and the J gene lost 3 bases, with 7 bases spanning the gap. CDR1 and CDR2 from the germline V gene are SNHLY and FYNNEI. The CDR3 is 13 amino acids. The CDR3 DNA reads TGTGCCAGCAGTGGAAATTTTGGAAACACCATATATTTT. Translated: CASSGNFGNTIYF.

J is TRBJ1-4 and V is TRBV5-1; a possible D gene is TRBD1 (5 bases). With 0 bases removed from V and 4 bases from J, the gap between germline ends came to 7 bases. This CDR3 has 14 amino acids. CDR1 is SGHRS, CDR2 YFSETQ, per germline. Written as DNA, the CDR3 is TGCGCCAGCAGCTTGGCGGGGGTTAATGAAAAACTGTTTTTT. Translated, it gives CASSLAGVNEKLFF.

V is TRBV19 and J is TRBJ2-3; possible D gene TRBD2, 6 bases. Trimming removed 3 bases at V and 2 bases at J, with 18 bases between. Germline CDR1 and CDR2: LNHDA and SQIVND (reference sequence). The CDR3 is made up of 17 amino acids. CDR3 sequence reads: CASSILGFGGATDTQYF. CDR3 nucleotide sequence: TGTGCCAGTAGTATCTTGGGTTTCGGAGGGGCCACAGATACGCAGTATTTT.

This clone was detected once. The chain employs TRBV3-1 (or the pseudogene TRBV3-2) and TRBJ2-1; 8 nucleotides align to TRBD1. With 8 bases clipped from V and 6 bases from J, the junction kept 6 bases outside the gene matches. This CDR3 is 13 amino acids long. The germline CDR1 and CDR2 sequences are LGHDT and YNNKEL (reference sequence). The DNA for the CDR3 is TGTGCCAGCGGACAGGGAGTTTTCAATGAGCAGTTCTTC. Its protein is CASGQGVFNEQFF.

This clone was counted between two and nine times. This CDR3 reads CASSTRVSYEQYF. In DNA, the CDR3 is TGCGCCAGCAGCACCCGGGTTTCCTACGAGCAGTACTTC. The chain uses TRBV5-1 and TRBJ2-7, with no clear D. Between the trimmed V and J ends, which lost 4 bases and 1 base, there was a span of 9 bases. The CDR3 is made up of 13 amino acids. Germline lookup yields CDR1 SGHRS and CDR2 YFSETQ.

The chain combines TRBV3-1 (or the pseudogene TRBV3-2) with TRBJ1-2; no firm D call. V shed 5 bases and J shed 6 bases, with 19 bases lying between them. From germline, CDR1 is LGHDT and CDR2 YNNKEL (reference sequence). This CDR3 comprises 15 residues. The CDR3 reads CASSERGTVPDGYTF. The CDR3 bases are TGTGCCAGCAGCGAAAGAGGCACGGTACCGGATGGCTACACCTTC.

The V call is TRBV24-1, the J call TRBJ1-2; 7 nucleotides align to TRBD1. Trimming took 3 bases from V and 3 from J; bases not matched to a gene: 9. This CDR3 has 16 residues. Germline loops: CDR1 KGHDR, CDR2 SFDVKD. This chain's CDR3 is CATSDPGGQDHYGYTF. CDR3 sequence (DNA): TGTGCCACCAGTGATCCGGGAGGACAGGACCACTATGGCTACACCTTC.

CDR3 DNA: TGTGCCAGCACCGAGTGGGGGGAAGAAAAACTGTTTTTT. Amino acids: CASTEWGEEKLFF. The rearrangement links TRBV6-5 to TRBJ1-4, with D possibly TRBD1 on 5 matching bases. Per the germline V gene, CDR1 is MNHEY and CDR2 is SVGAGI. The V end was cut by 7 bases, the J end by 8 bases, with 14 bases between. This CDR3 is 13 amino acids long.

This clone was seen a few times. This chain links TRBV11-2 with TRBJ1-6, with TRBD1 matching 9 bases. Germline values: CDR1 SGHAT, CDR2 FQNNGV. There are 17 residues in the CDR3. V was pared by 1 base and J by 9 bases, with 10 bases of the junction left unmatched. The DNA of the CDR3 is TGTGCCAGCAGCTTAGTGGGGGACAGGGTGGTGGGTTCACCCCTCCACTTT. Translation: CASSLVGDRVVGSPLHF.

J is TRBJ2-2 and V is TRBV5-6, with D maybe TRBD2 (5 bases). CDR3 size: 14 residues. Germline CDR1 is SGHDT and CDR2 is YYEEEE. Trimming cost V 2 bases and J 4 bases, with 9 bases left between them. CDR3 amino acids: CASSFGGRTGELFF. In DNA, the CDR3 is TGTGCCAGCAGCTTCGGCGGGCGCACCGGGGAGCTGTTTTTT. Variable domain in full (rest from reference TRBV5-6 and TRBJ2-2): DAGVTQSPTHLIKTRGQQVTLRCSPKSGHDTVSWYQQALGQGPQFIFQYYEEEERQRGNFPDRFSGHQFPNYSSELNVNALLLGDSALYLCASSFGGRTGELFFGEGSRLTVL.

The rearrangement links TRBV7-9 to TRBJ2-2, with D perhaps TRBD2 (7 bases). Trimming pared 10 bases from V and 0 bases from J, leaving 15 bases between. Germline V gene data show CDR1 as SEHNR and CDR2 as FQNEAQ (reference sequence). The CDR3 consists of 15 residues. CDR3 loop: CATLRGATNTGELFF. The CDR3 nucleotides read TGTGCCACCCTACGGGGGGCCACGAACACCGGGGAGCTGTTTTTT.

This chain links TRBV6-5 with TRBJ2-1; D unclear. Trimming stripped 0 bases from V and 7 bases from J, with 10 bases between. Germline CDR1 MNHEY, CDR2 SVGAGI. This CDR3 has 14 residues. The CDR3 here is CASSYSLATNEQFF. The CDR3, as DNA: TGTGCCAGCAGTTACTCCTTAGCAACGAATGAGCAGTTCTTC.

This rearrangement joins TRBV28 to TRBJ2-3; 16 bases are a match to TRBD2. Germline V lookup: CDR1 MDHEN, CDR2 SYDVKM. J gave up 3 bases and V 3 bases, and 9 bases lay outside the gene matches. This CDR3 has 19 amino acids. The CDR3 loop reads CASSFPGTSGRAETDTQYF. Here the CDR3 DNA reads TGTGCCAGCAGTTTCCCCGGGACTAGCGGGAGGGCCGAGACAGATACGCAGTATTTT.

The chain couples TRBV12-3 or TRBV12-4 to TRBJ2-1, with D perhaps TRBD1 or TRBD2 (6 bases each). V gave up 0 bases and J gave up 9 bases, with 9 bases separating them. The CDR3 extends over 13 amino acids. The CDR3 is CASSLARGGEQFF. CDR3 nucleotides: TGTGCCAGCAGTTTAGCCAGGGGAGGTGAGCAGTTCTTC.

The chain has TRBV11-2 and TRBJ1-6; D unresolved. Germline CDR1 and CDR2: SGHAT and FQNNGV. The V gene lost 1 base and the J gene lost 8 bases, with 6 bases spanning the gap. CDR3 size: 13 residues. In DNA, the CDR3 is TGTGCCAGCAGCTTAGTGTCATATTCACCCCTCCACTTT. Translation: CASSLVSYSPLHF.

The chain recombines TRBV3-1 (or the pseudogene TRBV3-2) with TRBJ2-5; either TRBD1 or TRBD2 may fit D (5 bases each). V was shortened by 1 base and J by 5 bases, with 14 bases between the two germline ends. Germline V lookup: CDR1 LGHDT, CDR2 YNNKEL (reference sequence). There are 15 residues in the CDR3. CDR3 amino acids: CASSQGGTRRETQYF. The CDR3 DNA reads TGTGCCAGCAGCCAAGGTGGGACGCGGCGGGAGACCCAGTACTTC.

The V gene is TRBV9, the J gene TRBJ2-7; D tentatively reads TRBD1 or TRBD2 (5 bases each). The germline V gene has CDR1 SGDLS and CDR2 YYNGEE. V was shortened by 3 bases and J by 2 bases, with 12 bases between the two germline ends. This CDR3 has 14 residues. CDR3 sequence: CASSAGAQTYEQYF. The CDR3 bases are TGTGCCAGCAGCGCCGGGGCTCAGACCTACGAGCAGTACTTC.

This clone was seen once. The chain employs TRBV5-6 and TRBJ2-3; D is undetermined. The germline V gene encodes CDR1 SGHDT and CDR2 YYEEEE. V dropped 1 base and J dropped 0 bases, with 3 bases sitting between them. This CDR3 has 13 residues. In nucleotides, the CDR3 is TGTGCCAGCAGCTTGTGGAGCACAGATACGCAGTATTTT. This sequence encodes CASSLWSTDTQYF. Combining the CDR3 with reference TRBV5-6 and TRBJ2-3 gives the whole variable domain DAGVTQSPTHLIKTRGQQVTLRCSPKSGHDTVSWYQQALGQGPQFIFQYYEEEERQRGNFPDRFSGHQFPNYSSELNVNALLLGDSALYLCASSLWSTDTQYFGPGTRLTVL.

The CDR3, as DNA: TGTGCCAGCAGGCAAGCCGGGACAGGGGCCTACGAGCAGTACTTC. As protein: CASRQAGTGAYEQYF. The chain is built from TRBV27 and TRBJ2-7; TRBD1 agrees at 10 bases. Trimming removed 6 bases from V and 2 bases from J; junction bases left unmatched: 7. The CDR3 runs 15 residues. Germline V gene data show CDR1 as MNHEY and CDR2 as SMNVEV (reference sequence).

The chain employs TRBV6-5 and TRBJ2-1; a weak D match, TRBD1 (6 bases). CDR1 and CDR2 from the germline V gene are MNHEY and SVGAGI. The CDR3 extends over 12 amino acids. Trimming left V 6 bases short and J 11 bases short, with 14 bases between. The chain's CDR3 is CASSFRGYQQFF. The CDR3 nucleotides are TGTGCCAGCAGCTTCAGGGGCTACCAGCAGTTCTTC.

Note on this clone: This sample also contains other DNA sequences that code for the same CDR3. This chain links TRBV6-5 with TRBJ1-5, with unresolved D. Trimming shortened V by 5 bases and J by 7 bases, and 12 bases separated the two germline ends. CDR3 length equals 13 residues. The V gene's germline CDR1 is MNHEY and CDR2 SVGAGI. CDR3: CASSSRTGQPQHF. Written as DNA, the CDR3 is TGTGCCAGCAGTAGCCGGACGGGCCAGCCCCAGCATTTT.